These 16 T cell receptor beta chains were sequenced from one sample in a study of T cell responses to AZD1222 COVID-19 vaccine (dated by TCRdb to 2020 to 2022). Libraries were made using the immunoSEQ multiplex PCR assay. Held by TCRdb, this immuneACCESS table contains in-frame sequences only and omits some clones. Under half of the omission traces to an unresolved V gene where checked; the cause of the rest is unknown. The sample yields roughly 150,000 clones; roughly 91% were counted once. Less than 6.5% of the sample is held by the ten biggest clonotypes. In light of the paper, this sample's time point label describes: about 28 days (+/-7) after the second vaccine dose. The source material was peripheral blood, sampled 28 days after the second AZD1222 dose. The receptor set was obtained from an adult who received the AZD1222 COVID-19 vaccine.

The rearrangement joins TRBV7-2 to TRBJ2-3; 8 bases are shared with TRBD2. V shed 4 bases and J 4 bases; nucleotides not matched to a gene: 10. Germline V gene lookup returns CDR1 SGHTA and CDR2 FQGNSA. This CDR3 comprises 16 residues. CDR3 nucleotide sequence: TGTGCCAGCAGCTCCCTATTTGCGGGAGGAGCAGATACGCAGTATTTT. This sequence encodes CASSSLFAGGADTQYF.

The chain has TRBV6-5 and TRBJ1-2; TRBD1 agrees at 7 bases. CDR1 is MNHEY and CDR2 is SVGAGI in the germline V gene. This CDR3 is 15 amino acids long. The ends lost 6 bases at V and 2 bases at J; junction bases unmatched: 9. The CDR3 sequence: CASRVQEGQNYGYTF. CDR3 nucleotides: TGTGCCAGCAGAGTGCAGGAGGGACAGAACTATGGCTACACCTTC.

The chain joins TRBV28 to TRBJ2-7; D is unclear. V was shortened by 8 bases and J by 2 bases, with 13 bases between the two germline ends. The CDR3 loop spans 13 amino acids. Germline V gene lookup returns CDR1 MDHEN and CDR2 SYDVKM. CDR3 sequence: CASGPLGAYEQYF. CDR3 sequence (DNA): TGTGCCAGCGGACCCCTTGGGGCCTACGAGCAGTACTTC. The full variable domain, completed using reference TRBV28 and TRBJ2-7, is DVKVTQSSRYLVKRTGEKVFLECVQDMDHENMFWYRQDPGLGLRLIYFSYDVKMKEKGDIPEGYSVSREKKERFSLILESASTNQTSMYLCASGPLGAYEQYFGPGTRLTVT.

Here the CDR3 reads CASSRKGETQYF. CDR3 in DNA: TGTGCCAGCAGCCGAAAGGGCGAGACCCAGTACTTC. The J gene is TRBJ2-5, the V gene TRBV5-4, with D hard to call. CDR1 is SGHNT and CDR2 is YYREEE in the germline V gene (reference sequence). V was pared by 4 bases and J by 5 bases, with 9 bases between. The CDR3 spans 12 residues.

This clone was observed once. The rearrangement links TRBV6-5 to TRBJ1-3; no reliable D call. Trimming shortened V by 4 bases and J by 5 bases, and 15 bases separated the two germline ends. Germline V gene data show CDR1 as MNHEY and CDR2 as SVGAGI. The CDR3 contains 15 residues. CDR3 nucleotides: TGTGCCAGCAGTTCGGGAGGGCCGGGTAGAAACACCATATATTTT. Amino acids: CASSSGGPGRNTIYF.

This clone occurred a few times. The chain links TRBV11-2 to TRBJ2-1, with D possibly being TRBD2 (6 bases). The CDR3 loop spans 16 amino acids. V was shortened by 5 bases and J by 9 bases, with 23 bases between the two germline ends. In germline, CDR1 is SGHAT, CDR2 FQNNGV. The CDR3 loop reads CASSHGGVQTGGEQFF. Written as DNA, the CDR3 is TGTGCCAGCAGCCACGGTGGTGTTCAGACCGGGGGTGAGCAGTTCTTC.

The chain couples TRBV6-1 to TRBJ2-2; D remains unclear. The CDR3 is 15 amino acids. Germline CDR1 and CDR2: MNHNS and SASEGT. Trimming took 2 bases from V and 1 from J, leaving 8 bases between them. The CDR3 DNA is TGTGCCAGCAGTGAACGCAGCCTGAACACCGGGGAGCTGTTTTTT. Translated, it gives CASSERSLNTGELFF.

The gene calls are TRBV5-4 and TRBJ2-2; TRBD1 matches at 8 bases. The ends lost 4 bases at V and 3 bases at J; junction bases unmatched: 8. The CDR3 has 16 amino acids. Germline V lookup: CDR1 SGHNT, CDR2 YYREEE (reference sequence). CDR3 in amino acids: CASSGGQVGYTGELFF. CDR3 DNA sequence: TGTGCCAGCAGCGGGGGACAGGTGGGGTACACCGGGGAGCTGTTTTTT. Supplemented by reference TRBV5-4 and TRBJ2-2, the full variable domain reads ETGVTQSPTHLIKTRGQQVTLRCSSQSGHNTVSWYQQALGQGPQFIFQYYREEENGRGNFPPRFSGLQFPNYSSELNVNALELDDSALYLCASSGGQVGYTGELFFGEGSRLTVL.

The J gene is TRBJ2-1, the V gene TRBV2; possible D gene TRBD2, 5 bases. Looked up from germline, CDR1 is SNHLY and CDR2 is FYNNEI. Trimming stripped 11 bases from V and 0 bases from J, with 11 bases between. The CDR3 has 13 residues. The DNA of the CDR3 is TGTGCCGGAGGCCGGCCCTCCTACAATGAGCAGTTCTTC. Protein: CAGGRPSYNEQFF.

The V call is TRBV12-3 or TRBV12-4, the J call TRBJ1-2; no firm D call. This CDR3 is 12 amino acids long. The ends were cut back, 2 bases at V and 2 bases at J, with 3 bases in the middle. CDR3: CASSLSNYGYTF. CDR3 in DNA: TGTGCCAGCAGTTTATCCAACTATGGCTACACCTTC.

The V gene is TRBV2, the J gene TRBJ1-4, with D perhaps TRBD1 (6 bases). Germline-derived CDR1 and CDR2 are SNHLY and FYNNEI. The CDR3 consists of 14 residues. The ends were cut back, 6 bases at V and 4 bases at J, with 12 bases in the middle. CDR3 nucleotide sequence: TGTGCCAGCAGCTTACAGGGCGTTAATGAAAAACTGTTTTTT. Protein: CASSLQGVNEKLFF.

Only one count was recorded for this clone. V and J are TRBV25-1 and TRBJ1-5; D remains ambiguous. Germline-derived CDR1 and CDR2 are MGHDK and SYGVNS. This CDR3 comprises 16 residues. Trimming stripped 6 bases from V and 1 base from J, with 16 bases between. The CDR3 reads CASSPAGYTSNQPQHF. The CDR3 DNA sequence: TGTGCCAGCAGCCCGGCGGGGTATACGAGCAATCAGCCCCAGCATTTT. Using reference TRBV25-1 and TRBJ1-5 for the parts outside the CDR3, the full variable domain is EADIYQTPRYLVIGTGKKITLECSQTMGHDKMYWYQQDPGMELHLIHYSYGVNSTEKGDLSSESTVSRIRTEHFPLTLESARPSHTSQYLCASSPAGYTSNQPQHFGDGTRLSIL.

The CDR3 spells CASGKTGAYNEQFF. The CDR3 nucleotides are TGTGCCAGCGGGAAGACGGGAGCTTACAATGAGCAGTTCTTC. The rearrangement joins TRBV6-5 to TRBJ2-1; D possibly corresponds to TRBD2 (6 bases). Trimming pared 8 bases from V and 4 bases from J, leaving 15 bases between. Germline values: CDR1 MNHEY, CDR2 SVGAGI. This CDR3 region has 14 residues.

CDR3 DNA sequence: TGTGCCAGCAGCCAACAGGGGAGCGGTGAGCAGTTCTTC. It encodes CASSQQGSGEQFF. The chain links TRBV7-9 to TRBJ2-1; 7 nucleotides match TRBD1. Losses at the gene ends were 5 bases for V and 9 bases for J; bases not matched to a gene: 7. The CDR3 has 13 residues. CDR1 and CDR2 (germline): SEHNR, FQNEAQ (reference sequence). Together with reference TRBV7-9 and TRBJ2-1, the CDR3 gives the full variable domain: DTGVSQNPRHKITKRGQNVTFRCDPISEHNRLYWYRQTLGQGPEFLTYFQNEAQLEKSRLLSDRFSAERPKGSFSTLEIQRTEQGDSAMYLCASSQQGSGEQFFGPGTRLTVL.

Only a few counts were recorded for this clone. The chain's CDR3 is CASSPFQAGRPEGKLFF. CDR3 DNA: TGCGCCAGCAGCCCATTTCAGGCGGGGCGACCGGAGGGGAAACTGTTTTTT. This sequence joins TRBV4-1 and TRBJ1-4, with a tentative D call TRBD1 (5 bases). The V end was cut by 4 bases, the J end by 11 bases, with 26 bases between. Germline CDR1 is MGHRA and CDR2 is YSYEKL. This CDR3 is built from 17 residues.

The genes are TRBV30 and TRBJ2-4, with TRBD1 matching over 11 bases. Trimming removed 4 bases from V and 10 bases from J; junction bases left unmatched: 9. Germline V gives CDR1 GTSNPN, CDR2 SVGIG (reference sequence). The CDR3 has 14 residues. The DNA of the CDR3 is TGTGCCTGGAAACGGACAGGGGGCGGTGGAATTCAGTACTTC. It codes for CAWKRTGGGGIQYF.